The T cell receptor beta chain under discussion was sequenced for a study of identifying expanded T cells in peripheral blood. Notes on the study in general: Technical replicates showed approximately 1.2 changed clones; around two weeks roughly 16; four weeks 19.

V lost 4 bases and J lost 6; bases outside the gene matches: 13. Germline assignment: CDR1 SGHRS and CDR2 YFSETQ. The CDR3 is 16 amino acids. Comment on this clone: Its matching antigen is unknown.

The protocol was immunoSEQ multiplex PCR, while the TCRdb copy is restricted to in-frame clones and leaves out a portion. The table includes about 100,000 clones, around 85% detected once. The sample consisted of blood. This receptor was taken from a person aged 18 to 75 in good health. The rearrangement links TRBV5-1 to TRBJ2-1; 7 bases agree with TRBD1. The CDR3 loop reads CASSPTGQTPGNEQFF. CDR3 nucleotide sequence: TGCGCCAGCAGCCCGACGGGACAGACACCCGGCAATGAGCAGTTCTTC.